This T cell receptor beta chain originates from a study of PD-L1 blockade in urothelial cancer. Points from the study as a whole: Durable benefit was linked to greater 3-week expansion of tumor-associated blood clones.

Worth noting for this clone: What it binds is not known.

The germline V gene encodes CDR1 WSHSY and CDR2 SAAADI. The CDR3 is made up of 17 amino acids. The V gene end was trimmed by 5 bases and the J gene end by 2 bases; junction bases not matched to a gene: 11. Synthetic analogs of TCR templates were spiked into every PCR. Assay: immunoSEQ multiplex PCR; the TCRdb copy retains only in-frame clones and omits some. The table shows more than 45,000 clones, with roughly four fifths occurring only once. Time point here: pretreatment peripheral blood. The V and J genes are TRBV10-2 and TRBJ2-3; 9 bases match TRBD2. The clonotype originates from a man aged 70 or older with urothelial cancer. This sample comprised PBMCs, obtained around atezolizumab (anti-PD-L1) treatment. CDR3 sequence (DNA): TGCGCCAGCAGTCGGCTACAAGCGGGGGGTTCCACAGATACGCAGTATTTT. Its protein product is CASSRLQAGGSTDTQYF.